Sequencing of this T cell receptor (beta chain) was carried out in a study of cytomegalovirus exposure and HLA in healthy donors. Primers for the PCR totalled 60 Vbeta and 13 Jbeta. The data were produced by immunoSEQ multiplex PCR, yet TCRdb's version contains in-frame clones alone and is incomplete. Here the sample spans 120,000 or so clones, about 80% being singletons. Germline-derived CDR1 and CDR2 are MNHEY and SMNVEV (reference sequence). The CDR3 has 14 residues. After removal of 6 bases from V and 6 bases from J, the junction contained 9 bases not matched to a gene. V usage is TRBV27 and J usage is TRBJ1-2; 8 bases are a match to TRBD1. The TCR originated in a man younger than 45 in good health and CMV-seropositive. The sequencing input was PBMCs. The CDR3 protein is CASSRATGGNGYTF. CDR3 bases: TGTGCCAGCAGCCGCGCAACAGGGGGGAATGGCTACACCTTC.